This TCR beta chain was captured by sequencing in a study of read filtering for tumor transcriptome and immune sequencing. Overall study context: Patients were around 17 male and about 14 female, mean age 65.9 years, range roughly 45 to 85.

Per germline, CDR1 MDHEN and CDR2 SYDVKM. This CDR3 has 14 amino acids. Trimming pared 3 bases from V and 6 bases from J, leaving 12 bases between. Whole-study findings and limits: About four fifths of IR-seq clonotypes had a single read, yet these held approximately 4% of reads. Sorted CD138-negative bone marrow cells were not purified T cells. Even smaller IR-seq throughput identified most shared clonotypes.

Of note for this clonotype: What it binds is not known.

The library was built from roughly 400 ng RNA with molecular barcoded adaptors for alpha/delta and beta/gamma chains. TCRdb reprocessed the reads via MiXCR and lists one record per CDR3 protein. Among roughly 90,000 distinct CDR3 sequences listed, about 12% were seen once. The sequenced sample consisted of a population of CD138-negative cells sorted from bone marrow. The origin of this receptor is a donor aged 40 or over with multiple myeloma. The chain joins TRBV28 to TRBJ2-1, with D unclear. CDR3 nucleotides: TGTGCCAGCAGTTTCCTAATGACGGGCAATGAGCAGTTCTTC. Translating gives CASSFLMTGNEQFF.